One and the same sample provided the 26 T cell receptor beta chains below, sequenced in a study of a mutant IDH1 vaccine in newly diagnosed glioma. Sequencing used immunoSEQ multiplex PCR; TCRdb keeps in-frame clones, though not all of them. The sample holds some 58,000 clones, about four fifths seen once. No antigens are known for them. As to time point: week 35, safety follow-up. The investigators gave 300 ug of mutant IDH1 20-mer peptide in each vaccine dose, together with topical imiquimod. The source material was PBMCs, sampled from a glioma patient whose treatment included an IDH1 peptide vaccine. The receptors shown here come from a man aged 40-55 years with glioma.

The CDR3 sequence: CASSVEGQGAPYEQYF. The CDR3 coding sequence is TGTGCCAGCAGCGTAGAGGGCCAGGGAGCCCCTTACGAGCAGTACTTC. The chain has TRBV9 and TRBJ2-7, with D perhaps assigned TRBD1 or TRBD2 (5 bases each). Per the germline V gene, CDR1 is SGDLS and CDR2 is YYNGEE. The CDR3 loop spans 16 amino acids. Trimming pared 0 bases from V and 4 bases from J, leaving 17 bases between.

V usage is TRBV7-2 and J usage is TRBJ1-5; D gene ambiguous. The CDR3 sequence is 16 residues long. Trimming stripped 0 bases from V and 0 bases from J, with 9 bases between. The germline CDR1 and CDR2 sequences are SGHTA and FQGNSA. The CDR3 loop reads CASSLATPYSNQPQHF. The CDR3 region has the DNA TGTGCCAGCAGCTTAGCAACACCGTATAGCAATCAGCCCCAGCATTTT.

This CDR3 is CASSVVALTDTQYF. The DNA of the CDR3 is TGTGCCAGCAGCGTAGTGGCACTCACAGATACGCAGTATTTT. The gene calls are TRBV9 and TRBJ2-3; D is ambiguous. V was clipped by 0 bases and J by 2 bases, with 7 bases between them. The V gene's germline CDR1 is SGDLS and CDR2 YYNGEE. The CDR3 is 14 residues long.

This clone was counted only a few times. This chain connects TRBV19 to TRBJ2-2, with D uncertain. The CDR3 contains 14 residues. V gave up 7 bases and J gave up 5 bases, with 14 bases separating them. Per the germline V gene, CDR1 is LNHDA and CDR2 is SQIVND (reference sequence). In DNA, the CDR3 is TGTGCCAGTAATGTAGATTGGGATACCGGGGAGCTGTTTTTT. This gives the protein CASNVDWDTGELFF.

The rearrangement uses TRBV4-1 and TRBJ2-3; 9 bases agree with TRBD2. This CDR3 has 15 residues. V lost 3 bases to trimming and J lost 4 bases; unmatched junction nucleotides: 5. CDR1 is MGHRA, CDR2 YSYEKL, per germline. DNA of the CDR3: TGCGCCAGCAGCCATGGCGGGAGGGAGGCAGATACGCAGTATTTT. This translates into CASSHGGREADTQYF.

The chain has TRBV5-1 and TRBJ1-5; TRBD1 might be the D (5 bases). The germline V and J ends were trimmed by 0 bases and 5 bases, with 9 bases remaining between them. This CDR3 comprises 14 residues. CDR1 and CDR2 from the germline V gene are SGHRS and YFSETQ. CDR3 nucleotide sequence: TGCGCCAGCAGCTTGGGAGGGACCTATCAGCCCCAGCATTTT. As protein: CASSLGGTYQPQHF.

The J gene is TRBJ2-2, the V gene TRBV5-8; D might be TRBD1 or TRBD2, each matching 6 bases. Germline V CDR1 and CDR2: SGHTS, YDEGEE. There are 15 residues in the CDR3. V was trimmed by 1 base and J by 6 bases, leaving 13 bases between them. CDR3 amino acids: CASSLNGGFSGELFF. The DNA of the CDR3 is TGTGCCAGCAGCTTGAACGGGGGCTTCTCCGGGGAGCTGTTTTTT. The full variable domain, in which reference TRBV5-8 and TRBJ2-2 provide the parts outside the CDR3, is EAGVTQSPTHLIKTRGQQATLRCSPISGHTSVYWYQQALGLGLQFLLWYDEGEERNRGNFPPRFSGRQFPNYSSELNVNALELEDSALYLCASSLNGGFSGELFFGEGSRLTVL.

This sequence joins TRBV19 and TRBJ2-6; D is uncertain. The CDR3 contains 16 residues. CDR1 is LNHDA and CDR2 is SQIVND in the germline V gene (reference sequence). Trimming left V 2 bases short and J 5 bases short, with 13 bases between. For the CDR3, the DNA is TGTGCCAGTAGTATAAAATCCAGCCTTAGGGCCAACGTCCTGACTTTC. It yields the protein CASSIKSSLRANVLTF.

This chain connects TRBV6-1 to TRBJ1-3; D gene ambiguous. The germline gives CDR1 MNHNS, CDR2 SASEGT. This CDR3 is 14 amino acids long. Trimming removed 5 bases from V and 0 bases from J, with 8 bases in between. The CDR3 DNA sequence: TGTGCCAGCAGTTCCAGAATCTCTGGAAACACCATATATTTT. Its translation: CASSSRISGNTIYF.

Worth noting for this clone: One end of the junction varies from germline; a read error may be responsible. The rearrangement links TRBV7-7 to TRBJ2-1, with D possibly being TRBD2 (5 bases). This CDR3 comprises 13 residues. Germline V CDR1 and CDR2: SSHAT, FNYEAQ (reference sequence). CDR3 region: CASSLATRNEQFF. CDR3 coding DNA: TGTGCTAGCAGCTTAGCGACACGCAATGAGCAGTTCTTC.

CDR3 sequence (DNA): TGTGCCAGCAGCCCCAGCACGGCCAGCGTCACTGAAGCTTTCTTT. As protein: CASSPSTASVTEAFF. V gene TRBV5-4 combines with J gene TRBJ1-1; no definite D call. This CDR3 is built from 15 residues. Deletions cut 4 bases from V and 4 bases from J, with 17 bases between. Looked up from germline, CDR1 is SGHNT and CDR2 is YYREEE (reference sequence).

This clone was detected only a few times. This chain links TRBV6-1 with TRBJ1-1; 9 nucleotides line up with TRBD1. This CDR3 has 12 residues. V lost 9 bases, J lost 4 bases, and 3 bases stayed unmatched. Germline CDR1 is MNHNS and CDR2 is SASEGT. The CDR3 DNA sequence: TGTGCCAGTGGGACAGGGTTCACTGAAGCTTTCTTT. This codes for CASGTGFTEAFF.

J is TRBJ1-2 and V is TRBV11-3; no clear D. CDR3 size: 13 residues. Germline values: CDR1 SGHNT, CDR2 YENEEA. V lost 5 bases and J 7 bases, leaving 14 bases between the germline ends. The CDR3 here is CASSQGAGVGYTF. DNA for the CDR3: TGTGCCAGCAGCCAAGGAGCCGGGGTTGGCTACACCTTC.

V is TRBV14 and J is TRBJ2-1; TRBD2 agrees at 12 bases. This CDR3 has 18 amino acids. The trim removed 1 base at V and 4 bases at J, leaving 8 bases unmatched. Germline V gene lookup returns CDR1 SGHDN and CDR2 FVKESK. The CDR3 here is CASSQALAGGLIYNEQFF. CDR3 DNA: TGTGCCAGCAGCCAAGCGCTAGCGGGAGGGTTAATATACAATGAGCAGTTCTTC.

J is TRBJ1-1 and V is TRBV18; D gene ambiguous. This CDR3 is built from 15 residues. V lost 3 bases and J 1 base, leaving 12 bases between the germline ends. Looked up from germline, CDR1 is KGHSH and CDR2 is LQKENI. The CDR3 sequence is CASSPSRGGNTEAFF. DNA of the CDR3: TGTGCCAGCTCACCCAGCCGTGGAGGGAACACTGAAGCTTTCTTT.

The CDR3 coding sequence is TGTGCCAGCAGCGGGCCGGGAGAGCAGTACTTC. The encoded protein is CASSGPGEQYF. The chain joins TRBV7-2 to TRBJ2-7, with D tentatively TRBD2 (5 bases). V gave up 5 bases and J gave up 7 bases, with 9 bases separating them. This CDR3 is built from 11 residues. CDR1 and CDR2 from the germline V gene are SGHTA and FQGNSA. The full variable domain, in which reference TRBV7-2 and TRBJ2-7 provide the parts outside the CDR3, is GAGVSQSPSNKVTEKGKDVELRCDPISGHTALYWYRQSLGQGLEFLIYFQGNSAPDKSGLPSDRFSAERTGGSVSTLTIQRTQQEDSAVYLCASSGPGEQYFGPGTRLTVT.

V is TRBV11-2 and J is TRBJ2-5, with 8 bases fitting TRBD2. The J segment lost 1 base and the V segment lost 0 bases, leaving 4 bases of the junction unmatched. This CDR3 region has 16 residues. In germline, CDR1 is SGHAT, CDR2 FQNNGV. The CDR3 DNA sequence: TGTGCCAGCAGCTTAGAAGCTAGCGGGTTCCAAGAGACCCAGTACTTC. Its translation: CASSLEASGFQETQYF. The variable domain in full, with the rest retrieved from reference TRBV11-2 and TRBJ2-5, is EAGVAQSPRYKIIEKRQSVAFWCNPISGHATLYWYQQILGQGPKLLIQFQNNGVVDDSQLPKDRFSAERLKGVDSTLKIQPAKLEDSAVYLCASSLEASGFQETQYFGPGTRLLVL.

This rearrangement joins TRBV9 to TRBJ2-1, with D possibly matching TRBD1 (6 bases). This CDR3 spans 12 amino acids. Germline V lookup: CDR1 SGDLS, CDR2 YYNGEE. Trimming removed 3 bases at V and 8 bases at J, with 9 bases between. The CDR3 is CASSDRDYEQFF. The CDR3 bases are TGTGCCAGCAGCGACAGGGATTATGAGCAGTTCTTC.

The J gene is TRBJ1-1, the V gene TRBV19; 7 nucleotides align to TRBD1. Per germline, CDR1 LNHDA and CDR2 SQIVND (reference sequence). V shed 6 bases, J shed 4 bases, and the junction held 8 bases outside the gene matches. CDR3 length: 14 amino acids. This chain's CDR3 is CASRPPGQSTEAFF. The CDR3 DNA reads as TGTGCCAGTAGACCACCGGGACAGAGCACTGAAGCTTTCTTT.

The CDR3: CAIPPVNTDPGELFF. The DNA of the CDR3 is TGCGCCATTCCCCCGGTGAACACCGATCCCGGGGAGCTGTTTTTT. This chain connects TRBV5-1 to TRBJ2-2; D is unresolved. Per the germline V gene, CDR1 is SGHRS and CDR2 is YFSETQ. V dropped 9 bases and J dropped 6 bases, with 21 bases sitting between them. The CDR3 covers 15 residues.

The genes are TRBV12-5 and TRBJ2-3, with D perhaps matching TRBD1 (5 bases). Germline V gene sequence: CDR1 LGHNT, CDR2 FRNRAP. The CDR3 extends over 15 amino acids. V dropped 6 bases and J dropped 0 bases, with 13 bases sitting between them. CDR3 nucleotides: TGTGCTAGTGGCGATAGGACAACTAGCACAGATACGCAGTATTTT. As protein: CASGDRTTSTDTQYF.

The CDR3 spells CASSLGTSGDTGELFF. For the CDR3, the DNA is TGTGCCAGCAGCCTTGGGACTAGCGGGGACACCGGGGAGCTGTTTTTT. The chain is built from TRBV5-6 and TRBJ2-2; 13 bases line up with TRBD2. The trim removed 4 bases at V and 3 bases at J, leaving 3 bases unmatched. This CDR3 comprises 16 residues. CDR1 and CDR2 from the germline V gene are SGHDT and YYEEEE.

The chain links TRBV7-8 to TRBJ1-5; 8 bases fit TRBD1. Trimming cost V 0 bases and J 6 bases; bases outside gene matches: 4. The CDR3 runs to 15 residues. Germline CDR1 SGHVS, CDR2 FQNEAQ. The CDR3 sequence: CASSLAQGAFQPQHF. The CDR3 nucleotides read TGTGCCAGCAGCTTAGCCCAGGGGGCGTTTCAGCCCCAGCATTTT. The entire variable domain, with the rest obtained from reference TRBV7-8 and TRBJ1-5, is as follows: GAGVSQSPRYKVAKRGQDVALRCDPISGHVSLFWYQQALGQGPEFLTYFQNEAQLDKSGLPSDRFFAERPEGSVSTLKIQRTQQEDSAVYLCASSLAQGAFQPQHFGDGTRLSIL.

The genes are TRBV7-2 and TRBJ2-5; TRBD2 agrees at 12 bases. After removal of 5 bases from V and 2 bases from J, the junction contained 3 bases not matched to a gene. Germline CDR1 and CDR2: SGHTA and FQGNSA. This CDR3 has 15 amino acids. CDR3 residues: CASSRGLAGQETQYF. CDR3 in DNA: TGTGCCAGCAGCCGAGGACTAGCGGGGCAAGAGACCCAGTACTTC.

The V gene is TRBV7-2, the J gene TRBJ2-7; the match to TRBD1 covers 7 bases. V lost 0 bases, J lost 6 bases, and 8 bases stayed unmatched. Germline CDR1 SGHTA, CDR2 FQGNSA. This CDR3 contains 15 residues. Written as DNA, the CDR3 is TGTGCCAGCAGCTTAGCGGAAAGACAGGGTATCGAGCAGTACTTC. Residues: CASSLAERQGIEQYF.

The chain recombines TRBV6-5 with TRBJ2-5; TRBD2 agrees at 9 bases. Germline values: CDR1 MNHEY, CDR2 SVGAGI. Germline trimming cut 6 bases from V and 5 bases from J; bases unmatched to any gene: 10. The CDR3 totals 15 residues. For the CDR3, the DNA is TGTGCCAGCAGCCGCTTAGGACTAGCGAGGGAGACCCAGTACTTC. Translating gives CASSRLGLARETQYF.